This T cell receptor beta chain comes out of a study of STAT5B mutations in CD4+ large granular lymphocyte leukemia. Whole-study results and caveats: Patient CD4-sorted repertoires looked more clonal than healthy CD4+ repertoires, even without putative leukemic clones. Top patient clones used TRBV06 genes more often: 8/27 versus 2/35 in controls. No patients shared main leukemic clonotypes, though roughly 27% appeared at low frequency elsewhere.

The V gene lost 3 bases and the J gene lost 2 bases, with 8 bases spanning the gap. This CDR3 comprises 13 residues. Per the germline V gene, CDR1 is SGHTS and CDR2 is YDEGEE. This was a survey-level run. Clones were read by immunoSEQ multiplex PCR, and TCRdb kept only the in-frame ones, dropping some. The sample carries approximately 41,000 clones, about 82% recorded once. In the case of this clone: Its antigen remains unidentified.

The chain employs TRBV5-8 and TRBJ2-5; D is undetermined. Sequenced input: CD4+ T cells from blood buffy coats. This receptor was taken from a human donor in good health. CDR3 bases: TGTGCCAGCAGCTGGCCAGCACAAGAGACCCAGTACTTC. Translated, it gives CASSWPAQETQYF.